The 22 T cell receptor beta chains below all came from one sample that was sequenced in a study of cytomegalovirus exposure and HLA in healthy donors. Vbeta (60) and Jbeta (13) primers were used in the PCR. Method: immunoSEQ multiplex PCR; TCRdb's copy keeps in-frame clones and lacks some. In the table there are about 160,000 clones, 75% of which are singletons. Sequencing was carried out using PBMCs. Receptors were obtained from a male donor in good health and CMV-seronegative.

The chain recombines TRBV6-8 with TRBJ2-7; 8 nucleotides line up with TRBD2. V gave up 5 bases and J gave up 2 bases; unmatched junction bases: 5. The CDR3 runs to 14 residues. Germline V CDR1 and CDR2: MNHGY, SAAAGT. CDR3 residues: CASSPTSGPYEQYF. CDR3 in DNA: TGTGCCAGCAGTCCTACTAGCGGCCCCTACGAGCAGTACTTC.

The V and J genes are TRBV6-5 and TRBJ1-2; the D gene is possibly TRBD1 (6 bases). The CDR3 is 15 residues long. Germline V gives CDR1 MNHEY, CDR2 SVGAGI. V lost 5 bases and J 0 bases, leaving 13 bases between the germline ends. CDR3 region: CASSTRTAANYGYTF. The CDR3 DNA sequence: TGTGCCAGCAGTACCCGGACAGCCGCTAACTATGGCTACACCTTC.

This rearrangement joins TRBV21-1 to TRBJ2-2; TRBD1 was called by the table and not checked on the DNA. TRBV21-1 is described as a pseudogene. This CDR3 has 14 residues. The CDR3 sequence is CASSKVGPTGELFF. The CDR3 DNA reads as TGTGCCAGCAGCAAAGTTGGCCCAACCGGGGAGCTGTTTTTT.

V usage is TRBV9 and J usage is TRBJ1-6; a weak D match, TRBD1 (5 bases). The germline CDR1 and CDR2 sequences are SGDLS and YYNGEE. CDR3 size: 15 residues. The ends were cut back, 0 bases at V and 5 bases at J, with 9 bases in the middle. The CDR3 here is CASSVGTTNNSPLHF. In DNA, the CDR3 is TGTGCCAGCAGCGTAGGGACAACTAATAATTCACCCCTCCACTTT.

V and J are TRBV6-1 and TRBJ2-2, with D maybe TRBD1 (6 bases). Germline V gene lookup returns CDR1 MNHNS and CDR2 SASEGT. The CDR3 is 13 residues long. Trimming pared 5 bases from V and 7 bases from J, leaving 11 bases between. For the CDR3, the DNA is TGTGCCAGCAGTAAACAGGGTATCGGGGAGCTGTTTTTT. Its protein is CASSKQGIGELFF.

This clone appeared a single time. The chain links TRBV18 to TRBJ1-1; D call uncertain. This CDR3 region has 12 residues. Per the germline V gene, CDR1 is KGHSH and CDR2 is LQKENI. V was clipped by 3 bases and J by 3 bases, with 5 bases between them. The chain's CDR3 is CASSPRDTEAFF. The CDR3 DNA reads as TGTGCCAGCTCACCGAGGGACACTGAAGCTTTCTTT.

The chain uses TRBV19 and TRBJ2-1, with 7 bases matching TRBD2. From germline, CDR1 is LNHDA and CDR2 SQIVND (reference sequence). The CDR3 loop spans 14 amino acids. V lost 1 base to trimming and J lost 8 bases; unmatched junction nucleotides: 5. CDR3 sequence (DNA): TGTGCCAGTAGTATAGCGGGAGGTTTGGATGAGCAGTTCTTC. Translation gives CASSIAGGLDEQFF.

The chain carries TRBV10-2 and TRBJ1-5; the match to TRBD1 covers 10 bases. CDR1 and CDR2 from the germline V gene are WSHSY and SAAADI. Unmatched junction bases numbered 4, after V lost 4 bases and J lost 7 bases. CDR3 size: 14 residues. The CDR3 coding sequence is TGCGCCAGCAGTGGGGACAGGGGTGAACAGCCCCAGCATTTT. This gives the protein CASSGDRGEQPQHF.

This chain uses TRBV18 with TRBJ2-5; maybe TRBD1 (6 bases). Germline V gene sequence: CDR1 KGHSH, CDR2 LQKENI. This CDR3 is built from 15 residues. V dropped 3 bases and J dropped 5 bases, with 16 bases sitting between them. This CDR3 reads CASSPSQGRAETQYF. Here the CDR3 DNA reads TGTGCCAGCTCACCTTCCCAGGGGCGAGCCGAGACCCAGTACTTC.

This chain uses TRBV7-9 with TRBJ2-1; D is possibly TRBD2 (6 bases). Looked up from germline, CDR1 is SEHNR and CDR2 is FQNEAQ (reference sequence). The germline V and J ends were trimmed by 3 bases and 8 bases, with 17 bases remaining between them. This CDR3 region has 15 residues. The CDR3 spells CASSLGRDSADEQFF. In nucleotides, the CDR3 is TGTGCCAGCAGCTTGGGCCGGGACTCAGCGGATGAGCAGTTCTTC.

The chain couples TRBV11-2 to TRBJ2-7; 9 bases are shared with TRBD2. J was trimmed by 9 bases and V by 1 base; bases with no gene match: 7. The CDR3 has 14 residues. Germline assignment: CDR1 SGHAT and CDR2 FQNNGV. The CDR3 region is CASSLVRAGGGQYF. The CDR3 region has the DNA TGTGCCAGCAGCTTAGTAAGAGCGGGAGGCGGGCAGTACTTC.

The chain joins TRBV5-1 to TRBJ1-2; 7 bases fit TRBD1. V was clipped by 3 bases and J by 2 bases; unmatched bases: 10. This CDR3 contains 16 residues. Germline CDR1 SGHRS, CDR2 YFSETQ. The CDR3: CASSSGTEFLNYGYTF. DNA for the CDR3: TGCGCCAGCAGCTCCGGGACAGAATTCCTAAACTATGGCTACACCTTC.

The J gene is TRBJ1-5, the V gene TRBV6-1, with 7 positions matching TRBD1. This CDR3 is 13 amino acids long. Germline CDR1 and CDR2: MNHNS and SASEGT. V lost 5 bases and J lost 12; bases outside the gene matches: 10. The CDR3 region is CASSPGQFGRQHF. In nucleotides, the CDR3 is TGTGCCAGCAGTCCGGGACAGTTCGGCCGCCAGCATTTT.

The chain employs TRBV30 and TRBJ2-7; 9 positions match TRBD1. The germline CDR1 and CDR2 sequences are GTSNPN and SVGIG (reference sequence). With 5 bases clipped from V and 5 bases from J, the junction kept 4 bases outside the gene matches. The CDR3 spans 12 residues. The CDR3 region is CAWGQGPNEQYF. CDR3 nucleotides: TGTGCCTGGGGACAGGGGCCCAACGAGCAGTACTTC.

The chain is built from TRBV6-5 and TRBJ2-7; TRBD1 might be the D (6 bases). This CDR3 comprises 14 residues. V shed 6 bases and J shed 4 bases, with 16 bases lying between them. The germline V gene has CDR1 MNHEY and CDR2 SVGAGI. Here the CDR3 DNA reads TGTGCCAGCAGCCCCGGGCAGGGGTGGTACGAGCAGTACTTC. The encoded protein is CASSPGQGWYEQYF.

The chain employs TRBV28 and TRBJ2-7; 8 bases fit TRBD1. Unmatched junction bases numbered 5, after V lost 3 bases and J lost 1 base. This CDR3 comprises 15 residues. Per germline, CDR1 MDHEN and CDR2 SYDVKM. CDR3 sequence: CASSLAGTGSYEQYF. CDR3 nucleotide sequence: TGTGCCAGCAGTTTGGCAGGGACAGGTTCCTACGAGCAGTACTTC.

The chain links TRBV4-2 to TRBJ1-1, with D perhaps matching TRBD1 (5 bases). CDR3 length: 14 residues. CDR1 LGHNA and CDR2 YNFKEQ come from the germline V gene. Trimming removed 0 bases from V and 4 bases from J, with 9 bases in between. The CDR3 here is CASSQDLGGTEAFF. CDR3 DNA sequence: TGTGCCAGCAGCCAAGATTTGGGGGGCACTGAAGCTTTCTTT.

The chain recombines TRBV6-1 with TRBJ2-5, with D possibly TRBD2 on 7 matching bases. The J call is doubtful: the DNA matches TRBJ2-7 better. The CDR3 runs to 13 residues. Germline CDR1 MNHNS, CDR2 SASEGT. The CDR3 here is CASNGGLTYEQYF. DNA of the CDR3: TGTGCCAGCAACGGGGGGCTCACCTACGAGCAGTACTTC.

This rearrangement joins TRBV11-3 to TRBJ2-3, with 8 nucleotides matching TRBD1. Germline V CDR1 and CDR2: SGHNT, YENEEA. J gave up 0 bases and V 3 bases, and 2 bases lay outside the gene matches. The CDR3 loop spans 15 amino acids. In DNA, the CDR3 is TGTGCCAGCAGCTTCAACAGGGGGAGCACAGATACGCAGTATTTT. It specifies CASSFNRGSTDTQYF.

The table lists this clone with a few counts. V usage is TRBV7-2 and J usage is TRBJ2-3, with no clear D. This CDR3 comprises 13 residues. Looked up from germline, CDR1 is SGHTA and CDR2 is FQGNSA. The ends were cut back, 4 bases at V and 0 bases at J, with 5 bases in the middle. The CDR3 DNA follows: TGTGCCAGCAGCTCAGGTAGCACAGATACGCAGTATTTT. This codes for CASSSGSTDTQYF. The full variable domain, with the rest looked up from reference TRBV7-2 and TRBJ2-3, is GAGVSQSPSNKVTEKGKDVELRCDPISGHTALYWYRQSLGQGLEFLIYFQGNSAPDKSGLPSDRFSAERTGGSVSTLTIQRTQQEDSAVYLCASSSGSTDTQYFGPGTRLTVL.

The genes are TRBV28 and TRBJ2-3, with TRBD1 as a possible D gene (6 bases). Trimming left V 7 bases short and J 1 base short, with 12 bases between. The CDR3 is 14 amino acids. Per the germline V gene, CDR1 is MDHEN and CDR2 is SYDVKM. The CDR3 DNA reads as TGTGCCAGCAATCGGGCAGGGGGCACAGATACGCAGTATTTT. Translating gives CASNRAGGTDTQYF. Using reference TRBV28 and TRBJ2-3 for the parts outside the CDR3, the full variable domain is DVKVTQSSRYLVKRTGEKVFLECVQDMDHENMFWYRQDPGLGLRLIYFSYDVKMKEKGDIPEGYSVSREKKERFSLILESASTNQTSMYLCASNRAGGTDTQYFGPGTRLTVL.

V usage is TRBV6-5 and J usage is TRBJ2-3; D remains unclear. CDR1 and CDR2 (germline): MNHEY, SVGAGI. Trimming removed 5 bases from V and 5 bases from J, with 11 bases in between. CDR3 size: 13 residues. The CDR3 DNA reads TGTGCCAGCAGTCTCCTACGCGGAGATACGCAGTATTTT. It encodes CASSLLRGDTQYF.